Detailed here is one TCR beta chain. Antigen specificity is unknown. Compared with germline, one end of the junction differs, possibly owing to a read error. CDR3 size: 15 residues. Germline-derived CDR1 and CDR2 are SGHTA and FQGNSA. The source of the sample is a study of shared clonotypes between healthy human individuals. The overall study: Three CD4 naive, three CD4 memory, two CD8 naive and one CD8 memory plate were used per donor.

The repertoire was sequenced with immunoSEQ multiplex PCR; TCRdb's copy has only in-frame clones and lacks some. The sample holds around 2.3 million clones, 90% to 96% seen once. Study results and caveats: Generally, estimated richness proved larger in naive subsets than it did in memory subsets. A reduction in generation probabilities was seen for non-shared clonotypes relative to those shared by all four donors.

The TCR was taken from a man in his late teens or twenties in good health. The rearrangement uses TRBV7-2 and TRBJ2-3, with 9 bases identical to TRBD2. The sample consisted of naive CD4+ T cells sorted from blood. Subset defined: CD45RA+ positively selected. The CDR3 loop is CASSVAGVSTDTQYF. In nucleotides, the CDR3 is TGTGCCAGCAGCGTAGCGGGAGTAAGCACAGATACGCAGTATTTT.